This T cell receptor beta chain was sequenced for a study of identical twins. Study-wide results and limits: Researchers reported weaker excess twin sharing in beta out-of-frame sequences. Clonotypes of the beta chain that were abundant in cord blood carried fewer insertions (memory repertoires showed none).

MiXCR, run by TCRdb on the 5' RACE reads, gives a single entry per CDR3 protein. The table shows hundreds of thousands of distinct CDR3 sequences, with around 8.3% occurring only once. This clonotype was detected only a few times. What it recognizes is unknown. The CDR3 is 15 amino acids. Trimming removed 0 bases from V and 4 bases from J; junction bases left unmatched: 3. Germline V gene lookup returns CDR1 LGHNA and CDR2 YSLEER. These same data were also listed under a study on yellow fever vaccine responses in identical twins.

The TCR was taken from a woman in her late teens or twenties in good health. The chain is built from TRBV4-3 and TRBJ2-1; TRBD2 aligns across 7 bases. Sequencing used PBMCs. The CDR3 region has the DNA TGCGCCAGCAGCCAAGAGCTAGCGGTATACAATGAGCAGTTCTTC. This translates into CASSQELAVYNEQFF.